One sample yielded the 11 T cell receptor beta chains listed below, sequenced in a study of T cells in Graves' hyperthyroidism and ophthalmopathy. The TCR beta CDR3 regions underwent amplification using RNA transcripts as the source. First-round RT-PCR with HTBI primers amplified the TCR CDR3 region. TCRdb ran MiXCR on the multiplex PCR reads and lists one entry per CDR3 protein. The table includes around 700,000 distinct CDR3 sequences, roughly a sixth detected once. The specimen sequenced was blood. The receptors here all came from a woman in her 50s with Graves' hyperthyroidism that later progressed to Graves' ophthalmopathy.

This clonotype was counted a few times. J is TRBJ1-1 and V is TRBV14; D not resolved. From germline, CDR1 is SGHDN and CDR2 FVKESK. V shed 0 bases and J shed 4 bases, with 6 bases lying between them. The CDR3 is 13 amino acids. CDR3 region: CASSQERPTEAFF. The CDR3 bases are TGTGCCAGCAGCCAAGAGCGACCCACTGAAGCTTTCTTT. Full variable domain (missing parts from reference TRBV14 and TRBJ1-1): EAGVTQFPSHSVIEKGQTVTLRCDPISGHDNLYWYRRVMGKEIKFLLHFVKESKQDESGMPNNRFLAERTGGTYSTLKVQPAELEDSGVYFCASSQERPTEAFFGQGTRLTVV.

This clonotype was seen ten or more times. This sequence joins TRBV3-1 and TRBJ1-1; D may be TRBD1 (6 bases). CDR3 length: 17 amino acids. CDR1 and CDR2 from the germline V gene are LGHDT and YNNKEL (reference sequence). V lost 0 bases to trimming and J lost 4 bases, with 18 bases between them. CDR3 region: CASSQDQGRGTFTEAFF. Here the CDR3 DNA reads TGTGCCAGCAGCCAAGATCAGGGGAGGGGCACCTTCACTGAAGCTTTCTTT.

This clonotype was recorded many times. J is TRBJ2-7 and V is TRBV2; D is unresolved. Germline V gives CDR1 SNHLY, CDR2 FYNNEI. This CDR3 is built from 10 residues. V dropped 6 bases and J dropped 2 bases, with 2 bases sitting between them. CDR3: CASSAYEQYF. The CDR3 nucleotides are TGTGCCAGCAGCGCCTACGAGCAGTACTTC. The whole variable domain, remainder taken from reference TRBV2 and TRBJ2-7, is EPEVTQTPSHQVTQMGQEVILRCVPISNHLYFYWYRQILGQKVEFLVSFYNNEISEKSEIFDDQFSVERPDGSNFTLKIRSTKLEDSAMYFCASSAYEQYFGPGTRLTVT.

V and J are TRBV7-9 and TRBJ2-1; 8 nucleotides align to TRBD1. V was pared by 8 bases and J by 3 bases, with 3 bases of the junction left unmatched. In germline, CDR1 is SEHNR, CDR2 FQNEAQ (reference sequence). The CDR3 runs 13 residues. The CDR3 sequence: CASGGQVYNEQFF. In nucleotides, the CDR3 is TGTGCCAGCGGGGGACAGGTCTACAATGAGCAGTTCTTC.

This clonotype was found a few times. The genes are TRBV6-1 and TRBJ2-2; 8 positions agree with TRBD1. Germline CDR1 MNHNS, CDR2 SASEGT. The CDR3 spans 14 residues. V gave up 6 bases and J gave up 5 bases; unmatched junction bases: 5. The CDR3: CASRDRVDTGELFF. The CDR3 bases are TGTGCCAGCAGGGACAGGGTAGATACCGGGGAGCTGTTTTTT.

This clonotype came up a few times. V is TRBV6-6 and J is TRBJ1-1; 8 nucleotides align to TRBD1. This CDR3 comprises 17 residues. The J segment lost 2 bases and the V segment lost 0 bases, leaving 8 bases of the junction unmatched. Germline CDR1 is MNHNY and CDR2 is SVGAGI (reference sequence). CDR3 in amino acids: CASSYSRRTGSNTEAFF. The CDR3 nucleotides are TGTGCCAGCAGTTACTCGAGAAGGACAGGGTCCAACACTGAAGCTTTCTTT.

This sequence joins TRBV19 and TRBJ2-5; a possible D gene is TRBD2 (6 bases). Germline values: CDR1 LNHDA, CDR2 SQIVND (reference sequence). This CDR3 comprises 14 residues. V was clipped by 6 bases and J by 3 bases, with 14 bases between them. CDR3 residues: CASRPRWGEETQYF. CDR3 sequence (DNA): TGTGCCAGTAGGCCCCGGTGGGGGGAAGAGACCCAGTACTTC.

This chain links TRBV30 with TRBJ2-1; no firm D call. The V end was cut by 4 bases, the J end by 4 bases, with 5 bases between. The length of the CDR3 is 11 residues. Germline-derived CDR1 and CDR2 are GTSNPN and SVGIG (reference sequence). The CDR3 region has the DNA TGTGCCTGGATTGGATACAATGAGCAGTTCTTC. Protein: CAWIGYNEQFF. The full variable domain, with the rest looked up from reference TRBV30 and TRBJ2-1, is SQTIHQWPATLVQPVGSPLSLECTVEGTSNPNLYWYRQAAGRGLQLLFYSVGIGQISSEVPQNLSASRPQDRQFILSSKKLLLSDSGFYLCAWIGYNEQFFGPGTRLTVL.

The rearrangement uses TRBV7-6 and TRBJ2-3; tentative D call: TRBD2 (7 bases). The germline gives CDR1 SGHVS, CDR2 FNYEAQ. With 5 bases removed from V and 6 bases from J, the gap between germline ends came to 21 bases. The CDR3 spans 16 residues. CDR3 nucleotides: TGTGCCAGCAGCCCCCCGGCGGGGGCCGAACTGGATACGCAGTATTTT. It is translated as CASSPPAGAELDTQYF.

This clonotype was detected many times. This sequence joins TRBV6-1 and TRBJ2-5, with 12 bases aligning to TRBD2. This CDR3 region has 14 residues. Germline CDR1 and CDR2: MNHNS and SASEGT. The V gene end was trimmed by 6 bases and the J gene end by 5 bases; junction bases not matched to a gene: 4. The CDR3 DNA is TGTGCCAGCAGCCCGACTAGCGGGGGTGAGACCCAGTACTTC. Protein: CASSPTSGGETQYF.

V and J are TRBV12-3 or TRBV12-4 and TRBJ2-7, with TRBD2 as a possible D gene (6 bases). V gave up 3 bases and J gave up 9 bases, with 12 bases separating them. The CDR3 covers 12 residues. CDR3 DNA: TGTGCCAGCAGTTTGGAGGGGTCCGGGCAGTACTTC. Amino acid sequence: CASSLEGSGQYF.